Listed below are T cell receptor beta chains from one sample, sequenced in a study of blood T cell repertoires in COVID-19. Generated by immunoSEQ multiplex PCR, the TCRdb table keeps only in-frame clones and is missing some. The profile shows roughly 90,000 clones, 89% of them singletons. Sequenced sample: peripheral blood. The receptors shown here come from a man aged 45-65 years with acute or convalescent COVID-19. Both conserved end residues are part of each CDR3. Fields, in order: clone size, D gene, V gene, J gene, CDR3 DNA, CDR3 protein. A D gene is named only where the DNA matches it firmly. For some rows the clone size is stated as once, few or many, or as a class when expanded; others skip it.

NA	NA	TRBV30	TRBJ2-3	TGTGCCTGGAGTCGTCTATTGGGGGCCTCTAGCACAGATACGCAGTATTTT	CAWSRLLGASSTDTQYF
few	TRBD1	TRBV19	TRBJ1-1	TGTGCCAGTAGTATAGGCAGGGGGCCCGCTGAAGCTTTCTTT	CASSIGRGPAEAFF
NA	TRBD1	TRBV19	TRBJ1-1	TGTGCCAGTAGTACCGGACAGGTTGAAGCTTTCTTT	CASSTGQVEAFF
NA	TRBD1	TRBV6-2/TRBV6-3	TRBJ1-6	TGTGCCAGCAGTTGGGACAGGGTGTATTCACCCCTCCACTTT	CASSWDRVYSPLHF
NA	NA	TRBV6-5	TRBJ2-4	TGTGCCAGCAGTAATCTTCCCCGGGACACAAACATTCAGTACTTC	CASSNLPRDTNIQYF
few	TRBD2	TRBV3-1/TRBV3-2	TRBJ2-1	TGTGCCAGCAGCACGGGACTAGGGGGCAATGAGCAGTTCTTC	CASSTGLGGNEQFF
NA	NA	TRBV6-1	TRBJ2-1	TGTGCCAGCAGTGAGGAGCACCCTCACAATGAGCAGTTCTTC	CASSEEHPHNEQFF
NA	NA	TRBV7-2	TRBJ2-1	TGTGCCAGCAGCTCAGGGGAATTGTTGGCCTTCTCCTACAATGAGCAGTTCTTC	CASSSGELLAFSYNEQFF
NA	TRBD1	TRBV20-1	TRBJ1-2	TGCAGTGTAGGACAGGGCTATGGCTACACCTTC	CSVGQGYGYTF
NA	NA	TRBV7-2	TRBJ1-1	TGTGCCAGCACCGAATCGTGGTCCGGGGTCTACATGAACACTGAAGCTTTCTTT	CASTESWSGVYMNTEAFF
NA	TRBD2	TRBV4-2	TRBJ2-7	TGTGCCAGCAGCCAAGAAGCTAGCGGGAGGTCCTACGAGCAGTACTTC	CASSQEASGRSYEQYF
NA	TRBD2	TRBV5-4	TRBJ2-2	TGTGCCAGCAGCTTGGGGGGAGCGGGAGGGCCCGACACCGGGGAGCTGTTTTTT	CASSLGGAGGPDTGELFF
NA	NA	TRBV28	TRBJ1-1	TGTGCCAGCAGTTTGGGCCCCATAGGGGGAACTGAAGCTTTCTTT	CASSLGPIGGTEAFF
NA	NA	TRBV4-1	TRBJ1-2	TGCGCCAGCAGCCAAGATTCCAGGGTTCTATATGGTAACTATGGCTACACCTTC	CASSQDSRVLYGNYGYTF
NA	NA	TRBV7-9	TRBJ1-4	TGTGCCAGCACCTCAGGTTATCGGGGGGCTAATGAAAAACTGTTTTTT	CASTSGYRGANEKLFF
NA	TRBD1	TRBV6-2/TRBV6-3	TRBJ1-2	TGTGCCAGCAGTTACTCCACAGGGGTTGGCTCGGATGGCTACACCTTC	CASSYSTGVGSDGYTF
NA	TRBD2	TRBV4-3	TRBJ2-1	TGCGCCAGCAGCCAAGCCAGACTAGCGGGGCCCTACAATGAGCAGTTCTTC	CASSQARLAGPYNEQFF
few	NA	TRBV2	TRBJ2-7	TGTGCCAGCAGTGAAGGACGGGATCGGGGCGAGCAGTACTTC	CASSEGRDRGEQYF
once	NA	TRBV5-6	TRBJ1-2	TGTGCCAGCAGCTTGCGGGGAAACTATGGCTACACCTTC	CASSLRGNYGYTF
once	TRBD2	TRBV6-5	TRBJ2-5	TGTGCCAGCAGTCCCTGGACTAGCGGGAGAGAGACCCAGTACTTC	CASSPWTSGRETQYF
NA	NA	TRBV25-1	TRBJ1-1	TGTGCCAGCAGGGACGGACAGAACCTGAGGAACACTGAAGCTTTCTTT	CASRDGQNLRNTEAFF
NA	NA	TRBV5-1	TRBJ2-1	TGCGCCAGCAGCCTGGAAACTCATGAGCAGTTCTTC	CASSLETHEQFF
NA	NA	TRBV7-7	TRBJ2-2	TGTGCCAGCAGTTCGGACCTCCCGAGGGGGACCGGGGAGCTGTTTTTT	CASSSDLPRGTGELFF
NA	TRBD2	TRBV7-2	TRBJ2-3	TGTGCCAGCAGCTTAGCTAGCGGGCTTAGCACAGATACGCAGTATTTT	CASSLASGLSTDTQYF
NA	TRBD1	TRBV2	TRBJ2-2	TGTGCCATTCGGGACAGCAACACCGGGGAGCTGTTTTTT	CAIRDSNTGELFF
NA	TRBD2	TRBV28	TRBJ2-5	TGTGCCAGCAGTTTATTCGACGTGACTAGCGGACCCCAAGAGACCCAGTACTTC	CASSLFDVTSGPQETQYF
NA	TRBD1	TRBV5-1	TRBJ1-1	TGCGCCAGCAGCCCCGGAGGGGGCTCTGGGGGCTGGACTGAAGCTTTCTTT	CASSPGGGSGGWTEAFF
NA	TRBD2	TRBV4-1	TRBJ2-2	TGCGCCAGCAGCCCTGGACTAGCGGGAGGGCAGAACACCGGGGAGCTGTTTTTT	CASSPGLAGGQNTGELFF
NA	NA	TRBV10-3	TRBJ2-3	TGTGCCATCAGTGAGTCGACGGGATTTGGTACGCAGTATTTT	CAISESTGFGTQYF